This T cell receptor (beta chain) was sequenced for a study of CD8 T cells in Susac syndrome (dated by TCRdb to the late 2010s). Context from the whole study: Repertoire sequencing was used to test whether CD8+ T cell activation and differentiation in Susac syndrome was antigen driven.

For this clonotype: Its specific antigen is unknown. Base qualities are not provided; no much larger clone lies one nucleotide away.

RNA was extracted using the RNeasy kit, and about 0.5 to 1 microgram was reverse transcribed with random hexamers. TCR beta CDR3 regions were amplified with the immunoSEQ multiplex PCR assay covering 54 Vbeta and 13 Jbeta segments. Bias from PCR amplification was corrected by using a synthetic template baseline for primer optimization and for computational correction. The source study handled its data this way. Only productive sequences were kept, with reads annotated to V, D and J genes according to IMGT and analyzed in immunoSEQ Analyzer. Clonality was computed as one minus Shannon entropy normalized by log2 of the number of productive unique sequences. For each patient and control, public and private clones were evaluated among the 100 most prevalent clones. Clones were defined as Susac-specific when absent from the healthy and MS cohorts, from 1052 published viral clones and from other ImmuneACCESS disease sequences. Using fastp at Q25 and MiXCR, TCRdb reprocessed the public reads and kept productive beta chains. Rows are combined by CDR3 protein, so each entry shows the most common genes and DNA. The V and J calls were not made by the authors but by TCRdb's processing. The sample yields 150,000 or so distinct CDR3 sequences; roughly 95% were counted once. The ten largest clones add up to around 0.093% of the sample.

Peripheral blood CD8+ and CD4+ T cells from healthy donors, Susac syndrome patients and multiple sclerosis patients were profiled using high-throughput TCR beta sequencing. Multiple sclerosis controls were treatment-naive patients with stable or active relapsing-remitting disease fulfilling revised McDonald criteria. Bulk CD8+ and CD4+ T cells were purified by magnetic negative isolation, while CD8+ TEMRA cells were enriched using FACS. Blood was drawn into EDTA tubes, processed within 24 hours, and PBMCs were isolated by density gradient centrifugation. PBMCs destined for TCR sequencing were cryopreserved in liquid nitrogen and later thawed in a 37 °C water bath. Purity of sorted or isolated CD4+, CD8+ and CD8+ TEMRA cells was at least 90%. Here is what the overall study found, with its caveats: The number of individuals in the TCR sequencing and HLA analysis was acknowledged as relatively small.

The specimen sequenced was CD4+ T cells from PBMCs. This TCR was sampled from a human donor with multiple sclerosis.

The bases are TGCAGTGCTATGGAGGACACTGAAGCTTTCTTT. Its coded protein is CSAMEDTEAFF. The V and J segments used are TRBV20-1 and TRBJ1-1, with no confidently assigned D gene. The CDR3 runs 11 amino acids, cysteine and phenylalanine included. The CDR3 DNA has 33 bases and is translated from base 1. V is cut by 4 bases and J by 3 bases, and the space between the germline ends is 6 bases. Looking up the germline V gene (reference sequence) yields CDR1 DFQATT and CDR2 SNEGSKA.